This TCR beta chain originates from a study of graft-versus-host responses after intestinal transplantation. The authors processed graft tissue to release intraepithelial and lamina propria lymphocytes. Here immunoSEQ multiplex PCR was the method, and the copy in TCRdb shows in-frame clones only, minus some. The table lists around 17,000 clones, 70% to 85% of them singletons, with roughly 5% in the top ten. The CDR3 contains 15 residues. V dropped 3 bases and J dropped 4 bases, with 16 bases sitting between them. Germline lookup yields CDR1 MNHEY and CDR2 SMNVEV (reference sequence). Details on this clone: Its antigen is currently unknown.

Study-level points and caveats: There was an association between peak levels of circulating GvH clones and early post-transplant HvG declines. Allografts of patients with graft-donor T cell macrochimerism showed high graft-versus-host to host-versus-graft clone ratios. Some GvH clones appeared in ileal mucosa or blood before recipient bone marrow.

Sequenced material: ileum tissue, taken 17 days after transplant. The clonotype was recovered from a human patient who received an intestinal transplant, so some T cells may come from the graft donor. V and J are TRBV27 and TRBJ2-7; D possibly corresponds to TRBD2 (6 bases). The CDR3 here is CASSLNGGYGYEQYF. DNA of the CDR3: TGTGCCAGCAGTTTGAACGGGGGTTATGGATACGAGCAGTACTTC.